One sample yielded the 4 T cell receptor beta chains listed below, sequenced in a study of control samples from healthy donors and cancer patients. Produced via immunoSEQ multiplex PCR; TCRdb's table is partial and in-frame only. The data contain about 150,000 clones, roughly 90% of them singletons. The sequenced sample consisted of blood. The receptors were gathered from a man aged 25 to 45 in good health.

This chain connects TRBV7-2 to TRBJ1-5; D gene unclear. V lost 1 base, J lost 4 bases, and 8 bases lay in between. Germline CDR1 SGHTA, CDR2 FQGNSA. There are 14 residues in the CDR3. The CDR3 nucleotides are TGTGCCAGCAGCTTAGAGCGCAGTAATCAGCCCCAGCATTTT. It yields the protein CASSLERSNQPQHF.

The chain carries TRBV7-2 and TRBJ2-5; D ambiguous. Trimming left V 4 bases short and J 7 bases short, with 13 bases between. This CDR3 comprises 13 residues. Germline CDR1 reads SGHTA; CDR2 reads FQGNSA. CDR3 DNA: TGTGCCAGCAGCTCAGCTCGCGGTCTGACCCAGTACTTC. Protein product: CASSSARGLTQYF. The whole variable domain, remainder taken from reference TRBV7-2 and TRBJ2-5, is GAGVSQSPSNKVTEKGKDVELRCDPISGHTALYWYRQSLGQGLEFLIYFQGNSAPDKSGLPSDRFSAERTGGSVSTLTIQRTQQEDSAVYLCASSSARGLTQYFGPGTRLLVL.

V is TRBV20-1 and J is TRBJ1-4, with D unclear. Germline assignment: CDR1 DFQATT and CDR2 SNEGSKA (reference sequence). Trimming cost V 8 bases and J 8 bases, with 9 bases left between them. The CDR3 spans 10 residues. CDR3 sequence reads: CSSLGEKLFF. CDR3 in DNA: TGCAGTTCGTTAGGCGAAAAACTGTTTTTT.

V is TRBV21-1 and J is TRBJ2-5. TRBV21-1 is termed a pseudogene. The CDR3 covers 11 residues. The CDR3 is CASRREETQYF. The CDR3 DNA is TGTGCCAGCAGAAGGGAAGAGACCCAGTACTTC.